This T cell receptor (beta chain) was found in a study of blood T cell repertoires in COVID-19. Overall study context: Both acute and convalescent COVID-19 samples were obtained from the United States, Italy and Spain. PBMCs, B-cell-depleted T cells, or T cells were the source of the cDNA or gDNA that made up the material.

Original processing notes: Cell counts per sample came from amplifying reference gene primers. Produced via immunoSEQ multiplex PCR; TCRdb's table is partial and in-frame only. The V and J calls and clone size were taken over from that table, and D and trimming were inferred from the DNA. The sample has a few hundred thousand clones, approximately 86% seen once. V was pared by 3 bases and J by 7 bases, with 12 bases between. CDR1 is KGHDR and CDR2 is SFDVKD in the germline V gene. This CDR3 contains 15 residues. The source of this sequence is a human donor in a cohort sampled during active COVID-19. Sequences were obtained from peripheral blood. J is TRBJ1-6 and V is TRBV24-1; perhaps TRBD1 as D (6 bases). DNA for the CDR3: TGTGCCACCAGTGATGACCAGGGGATGAATTCACCCCTCCACTTT. It specifies CATSDDQGMNSPLHF.